This entry features one T cell receptor beta chain sequence. Its antigen is not identified. The record originates from a study of blood T cells in healthy people across ages. General study results and limits: Long-lived donors exceeded aged donors in naive CD4+ cells and diversity.

Peripheral blood was drawn, ten milliliters per donor. Per individual sample, total RNA of at least 6 micrograms was extracted. The CDR3 is 14 residues long. The germline V gene has CDR1 SGHKS and CDR2 YYEKEE (reference sequence). Primed by a sample-barcoded 5' primer and a J-beta primer mix, a second PCR proceeded for 7 to 11 cycles. TCRdb re-analysed the 5' RACE reads in MiXCR, keeping a single row per CDR3 protein. The repertoire holds over 1,300,000 distinct CDR3 sequences, with roughly 59% as singletons. Sequenced sample: blood. This chain uses TRBV5-5 with TRBJ2-5; tentative D call: TRBD2 (5 bases). The J call is uncertain, as TRBJ2-7 better fits the DNA end. The sequence derives from a man younger than 35 in good health. Here the CDR3 reads CASSLGRTPYEQYF. The CDR3, as DNA: TGTGCCAGCAGCTTGGGTAGGACTCCCTACGAGCAGTACTTC.